This is a list of T cell receptor beta chains from one sample in a study of cytomegalovirus exposure and HLA in healthy donors. The method was immunoSEQ multiplex PCR; TCRdb's version includes in-frame clones alone and lacks a portion of them. Here the sample table reports approximately 70,000 clones. Specimen: PBMCs. The receptors originated from a woman in her twenties or thirties in good health and CMV-seronegative. Both conserved end residues are part of each CDR3. D genes are given only for firm matches.

d_gene	v_gene	j_gene	CDR3aa	CDR3nt
-	TRBV14	TRBJ1-5	CASSSRQRDTPVGNQPQHF	TGTGCCAGCAGCTCCCGTCAGCGGGACACTCCAGTGGGCAATCAGCCCCAGCATTTT
TRBD1	TRBV4-1	TRBJ2-7	CASSPRPPGQLPHGEQYF	TGCGCCAGCAGCCCCCGGCCCCCGGGACAGCTTCCTCACGGCGAGCAGTACTTC
TRBD2	TRBV4-3	TRBJ2-2	CASSHSPSSGGNTGELFF	TGCGCCAGCAGCCACTCTCCTTCATCGGGGGGGAACACCGGGGAGCTGTTTTTT
-	TRBV5-6	TRBJ1-5	CGEESTDQPQHF	TGTGGGGAGGAGTCTACCGATCAGCCCCAGCATTTT
-	TRBV6-5	TRBJ2-7	CASSSQANSYEQYF	TGTGCCAGCAGTTCCCAGGCGAACTCCTACGAGCAGTACTTC
-	TRBV7-9	TRBJ1-4	CASSLTAGDNEKLFF	TGTGCCAGCAGCTTAACCGCAGGGGACAATGAAAAACTGTTTTTT
TRBD2	TRBV6-5	TRBJ2-5	CASTPVAGQETQYF	TGTGCCAGCACCCCCGTAGCGGGGCAGGAGACCCAGTACTTC
TRBD1	TRBV28	TRBJ1-4	CASRGLTGANEKLFF	TGTGCCAGCAGGGGACTGACAGGGGCTAATGAAAAACTGTTTTTT
-	TRBV4-3	TRBJ2-7	CASSQNRPYEQYF	TGCGCCAGCAGCCAAAACAGACCCTACGAGCAGTACTTC
-	TRBV9	TRBJ2-2	CASSARVGELFF	TGTGCCAGCAGCGCCCGTGTCGGGGAGCTGTTTTTT
-	TRBV18	TRBJ1-2	CASSPPTGHYGYTF	TGTGCCAGCTCACCACCGACAGGCCACTATGGCTACACCTTC
-	TRBV6-1	TRBJ2-7	CASKGDTSYEQYF	TGTGCCAGCAAGGGGGACACCTCCTACGAGCAGTACTTC
TRBD2	TRBV28	TRBJ2-7	CASTRLAGSSYEQYF	TGTGCCAGCACCCGCCTAGCGGGGAGCTCCTACGAGCAGTACTTC
-	TRBV27	TRBJ1-1	CASSRTALRTEAFF	TGTGCCAGCAGCCGTACCGCCCTCCGGACTGAAGCTTTCTTT
-	TRBV4-1	TRBJ1-6	CASSQETNNSPLHF	TGCGCCAGCAGCCAAGAGACAAATAATTCACCCCTCCACTTT
TRBD2	TRBV28	TRBJ2-1	CASSSLAGYEQFF	TGTGCCAGCAGTTCCCTAGCGGGATATGAGCAGTTCTTC
TRBD1	TRBV18	TRBJ1-2	CASSGDRSNYGYTF	TGTGCCAGCTCAGGGGACAGGTCTAACTATGGCTACACCTTC
-	TRBV5-6	TRBJ1-4	CASSLTGTPASEKLFF	TGTGCCAGCAGCTTAACCGGGACACCGGCGTCTGAAAAACTGTTTTTT
TRBD1	TRBV4-1	TRBJ2-7	CASSYRTGSYEQYF	TGCGCCAGCAGCTATCGGACAGGGAGCTACGAGCAGTACTTC
TRBD1	TRBV10-3	TRBJ1-5	CAISGGQGQPQHF	TGTGCCATCAGTGGCGGACAGGGGCAGCCCCAGCATTTT
-	TRBV30	TRBJ2-7	CAWTRGPLSYEQYF	TGTGCCTGGACTAGGGGTCCCCTCTCGTACGAGCAGTACTTC
TRBD1	TRBV27	TRBJ1-6	CASSFGQGPGSPLHF	TGTGCCAGCAGTTTCGGACAGGGGCCGGGTTCACCCCTCCACTTT
TRBD1	TRBV30	TRBJ1-1	CAWTVTGGTEAFF	TGTGCCTGGACCGTAACAGGGGGCACTGAAGCTTTCTTT
-	TRBV6-5	TRBJ1-2	CASSREGRHYGYTF	TGTGCCAGCAGCCGGGAGGGCCGCCACTATGGCTACACCTTC
-	TRBV29-1	TRBJ2-3	CSVEYRAGRSDTQYF	TGCAGCGTTGAATACCGTGCGGGGAGGTCAGATACGCAGTATTTT
-	TRBV10-3	TRBJ2-1	CAISGGTNEQFF	TGTGCCATCAGTGGAGGAACCAATGAGCAGTTCTTC
TRBD1	TRBV5-1	TRBJ1-1	CASNAGTGPSEDFF	TGCGCCAGCAACGCCGGGACAGGACCTTCCGAAGATTTCTTT
-	TRBV9	TRBJ1-1	CASSPSLQGEAFF	TGTGCCAGCAGCCCCTCCCTCCAGGGCGAAGCTTTCTTT
-	TRBV9	TRBJ1-2	CASSGLGGRNYGYTF	TGTGCCAGCAGCGGTTTAGGGGGACGGAACTATGGCTACACCTTC